The rows below give T cell receptor beta chains drawn from one sample of a study of blood T cell repertoires in COVID-19. Only in-frame clones appear in the TCRdb table, and some are missing; sequencing was by immunoSEQ multiplex PCR. The sample holds around 390,000 clones, roughly 89% seen once. Sequencing was carried out using PBMCs or T cells enriched from blood (not recorded which). The receptors originated from a woman between 45 and 60 years old who had recovered from COVID-19. CDR3s include the opening cysteine and the closing phenylalanine or tryptophan. D genes are given only for firm matches. Clone size, where shown, is once, few, many, or a class for clones that have expanded.

>TRBV9|TRBD1|few|TRBJ1-2
CASSVVGTGGYGYTF
TGTGCCAGCAGCGTAGTCGGAACAGGGGGCTATGGCTACACCTTC
>TRBV9|-|-|TRBJ2-2
CASSASEVAGELFF
TGTGCCAGCAGCGCGTCGGAGGTGGCCGGGGAGCTGTTTTTT
>TRBV11-3|-|-|TRBJ2-1
CASSPGLLNEQFF
TGTGCCAGCAGCCCGGGACTCCTCAATGAGCAGTTCTTC
>TRBV5-1|-|-|TRBJ1-6
CASSFGRNPALAHSPLHF
TGCGCCAGCAGCTTCGGCAGGAATCCCGCTCTCGCACATTCACCCCTCCACTTT
>TRBV4-1|TRBD2|-|TRBJ2-1
CASSLAGSSYNEQFF
TGCGCCAGCAGCCTAGCGGGGAGCTCCTACAATGAGCAGTTCTTC
>TRBV7-7|-|-|TRBJ2-7
CASSLHQSYEQYF
TGTGCTAGCAGCTTACATCAGTCCTACGAGCAGTACTTC
>TRBV19|TRBD1|-|TRBJ2-6
CASRSGQGISGANVLTF
TGTGCCAGTAGAAGTGGACAGGGGATCTCTGGGGCCAACGTCCTGACTTTC
>TRBV7-8|-|-|TRBJ2-1
CASSPHRDEQFF
TGTGCCAGCAGCCCCCACCGGGATGAGCAGTTCTTC
>TRBV12-3/TRBV12-4|TRBD1|-|TRBJ1-2
CASSSGQGLGYTF
TGTGCCAGCAGTTCGGGACAGGGGCTAGGCTACACCTTC
>TRBV7-9|TRBD2|-|TRBJ2-3
CASSLVRGGRYF
TGTGCCAGCAGCTTAGTGCGGGGGGGCCGGTATTTT
>TRBV2|-|-|TRBJ1-1
CASSEWQRPNTEAFF
TGTGCCAGCAGTGAGTGGCAGCGCCCGAACACTGAAGCTTTCTTT
>TRBV7-2|TRBD1|few|TRBJ1-1
CASSLSRRQGSRTEAFF
TGTGCCAGCAGCTTAAGTAGGCGACAGGGGTCGAGGACTGAAGCTTTCTTT
>TRBV7-9|-|-|TRBJ2-7
CASSPGGQGLSYEQYF
TGTGCCAGCAGCCCAGGGGGGCAGGGACTCTCCTACGAGCAGTACTTC
>TRBV19|-|-|TRBJ2-1
CASSIDRGGALSEQFF
TGTGCCAGTAGTATAGATCGTGGGGGGGCCCTTAGCGAGCAGTTCTTC
>TRBV3-1/TRBV3-2|-|-|TRBJ1-1
CASSQDGDETSNTEAFF
TGTGCCAGCAGCCAAGATGGAGACGAAACATCGAACACTGAAGCTTTCTTT
>TRBV6-5|-|few|TRBJ1-3
CASTGNPGNTIYF
TGTGCCAGCACAGGGAACCCTGGAAACACCATATATTTT
>TRBV9|-|-|TRBJ1-2
CASSASNRETYGYTF
TGTGCCAGCAGCGCCTCAAACAGGGAGACGTATGGCTACACCTTC
>TRBV27|-|-|TRBJ1-5
CASSSSPGSYSNQPQHF
TGTGCCAGCAGTTCCTCCCCAGGGTCCTATAGCAATCAGCCCCAGCATTTT
>TRBV10-3|-|-|TRBJ2-1
CAIRRDNGNNEQFF
TGTGCCATTCGCCGGGACAACGGAAACAATGAGCAGTTCTTC
>TRBV28|TRBD1|-|TRBJ1-5
CASCETGNQPQHF
TGTGCCAGCTGTGAGACAGGGAATCAGCCCCAGCATTTT
>TRBV19|TRBD1|once|TRBJ2-6
CASSTGTGGLGANVLTF
TGTGCCAGTAGTACCGGGACAGGGGGCCTTGGGGCCAACGTCCTGACTTTC